The 18 T cell receptor beta chains in this list originate from one sample, sequenced in a study of spatial heterogeneity in lung cancer. TCRdb re-analysed the 5' RACE reads in MiXCR, keeping a single row per CDR3 protein. The top ten hold about 40% of the sample, which has some 50,000 distinct CDR3 sequences, roughly 10% seen once. The sample's time point: sample taken at primary tumor resection. Extraction of whole RNA from tumor, nontumor lung or frozen PBMC preceded unsorted sequencing. Sample: PBMCs, taken at surgery. The receptors were sampled from a female donor with early-stage non-small cell lung cancer.

This clonotype was seen more than once but under ten times. The rearrangement joins TRBV7-8 to TRBJ1-1; D gene ambiguous. Germline values: CDR1 SGHVS, CDR2 FQNEAQ. V lost 1 base, J lost 8 bases, and 17 bases lay in between. CDR3 length: 15 amino acids. In DNA, the CDR3 is TGTGCCAGCAGCTTAGTTGGTTTGCTTGGGTCAGAAGCTTTCTTT. Its translation: CASSLVGLLGSEAFF.

The chain employs TRBV7-9 and TRBJ2-1, with D unclear. Trimming stripped 1 base from V and 7 bases from J, with 23 bases between. The CDR3 contains 18 residues. The germline CDR1 and CDR2 sequences are SEHNR and FQNEAQ (reference sequence). This CDR3 reads CASSLVLTGLPTGNEQFF. CDR3 nucleotide sequence: TGTGCCAGCAGCTTAGTACTTACGGGCCTACCCACGGGTAATGAGCAGTTCTTC.

Ten or more counts support this clonotype. This chain joins TRBV4-3 and TRBJ2-3, with D maybe TRBD2 (6 bases). Trimming cost V 0 bases and J 5 bases, with 21 bases left between them. The CDR3 length is 18 residues. The V gene's germline CDR1 is LGHNA and CDR2 YSLEER. The CDR3 nucleotides are TGCGCCAGCAGCCAAGATCTGTGGGGTAGCGGAATGCAAGATACGCAGTATTTT. Translation: CASSQDLWGSGMQDTQYF.

This clonotype was observed many times. The chain has TRBV5-1 and TRBJ2-1, with D possibly called TRBD1 or TRBD2 (5 bases each). This CDR3 has 15 residues. Trimming stripped 4 bases from V and 2 bases from J, with 13 bases between. CDR1 and CDR2 from the germline V gene are SGHRS and YFSETQ. The CDR3 loop reads CASSPGTGPYNEQFF. For the CDR3, the DNA is TGCGCCAGCAGCCCGGGGACGGGTCCCTACAATGAGCAGTTCTTC.

This clonotype appeared a few times. The rearrangement links TRBV3-1 to TRBJ2-5, with D maybe TRBD1 (6 bases). V was cut by 8 bases and J by 6 bases, with 19 bases left in between. The CDR3 contains 14 residues. Germline CDR1 is LGHDT and CDR2 is YNNKEL (reference sequence). The DNA for the CDR3 is TGTGCCAGCGGCCCTTACAGGGATAGTCAGACCCAGTACTTC. Translation gives CASGPYRDSQTQYF.

This clonotype showed up just a few times. The CDR3 region is CASSPGRPPNTEAFF. The DNA for the CDR3 is TGTGCCAGTAGTCCCGGGAGACCTCCGAACACTGAAGCTTTCTTT. The rearrangement links TRBV19 to TRBJ1-1; no definite D call. There are 15 residues in the CDR3. CDR1 LNHDA and CDR2 SQIVND come from the germline V gene (reference sequence). The V end lost 5 bases, the J end lost 1 base, and 14 bases lay between the germline ends.

The chain has TRBV18 and TRBJ2-7, with TRBD1 matching over 12 bases. CDR1 and CDR2 from the germline V gene are KGHSH and LQKENI. The CDR3 is 14 residues long. Germline trimming cut 1 base from V and 6 bases from J; bases unmatched to any gene: 1. Here the CDR3 reads CASSPQGQGAEQYF. CDR3 coding DNA: TGTGCCAGCTCACCACAGGGACAGGGGGCCGAGCAGTACTTC.

This clonotype was seen at least ten times. This chain links TRBV7-8 with TRBJ2-3, with D hard to call. Germline V gives CDR1 SGHVS, CDR2 FQNEAQ. The CDR3 is 17 residues long. V was clipped by 2 bases and J by 2 bases, with 17 bases between them. The CDR3 here is CASSLPVDQIHTDTQYF. The CDR3 DNA follows: TGTGCCAGCAGCTTACCGGTTGACCAGATCCACACAGATACGCAGTATTTT.

The chain joins TRBV12-3 or TRBV12-4 to TRBJ1-1; D unclear. The V and J ends lost 5 bases and 1 base respectively, with 11 bases between them. The CDR3 has 14 residues. The CDR3 is CASSLYQRNTEAFF. Written as DNA, the CDR3 is TGTGCCAGCAGTCTCTACCAGAGGAACACTGAAGCTTTCTTT.

This clonotype was seen at least ten times. One junction end does not reproduce the germline sequence, and a read error may be involved. This sequence joins TRBV7-7 and TRBJ2-1; 15 nucleotides agree with TRBD2. The CDR3 sequence is 16 residues long. From germline, CDR1 is SSHAT and CDR2 FNYEAQ (reference sequence). The DNA of the CDR3 is TGTGCTAGCAGCGGTGGGACTAGCGGGGGGCCGGTTGAGCAGTTCTTC. Amino acid sequence: CASSGGTSGGPVEQFF.

The chain is built from TRBV2 and TRBJ2-5; D might be TRBD2 (6 bases). The CDR3 contains 13 residues. Germline CDR1 reads SNHLY; CDR2 reads FYNNEI. The germline V and J ends were trimmed by 2 bases and 3 bases, with 7 bases remaining between them. CDR3 protein: CASSERTKETQYF. DNA of the CDR3: TGTGCCAGCAGTGAAAGGACTAAAGAGACCCAGTACTTC. Full variable domain (outside the CDR3, taken from reference TRBV2 and TRBJ2-5): EPEVTQTPSHQVTQMGQEVILRCVPISNHLYFYWYRQILGQKVEFLVSFYNNEISEKSEIFDDQFSVERPDGSNFTLKIRSTKLEDSAMYFCASSERTKETQYFGPGTRLLVL.

This clonotype has more than one count but fewer than ten. The CDR3 protein is CSVEGSGGRVGLDTQYF. The CDR3 nucleotides read TGCAGCGTTGAAGGGTCGGGGGGGAGAGTCGGTCTAGATACGCAGTATTTT. This rearrangement joins TRBV29-1 to TRBJ2-3; the match to TRBD2 covers 8 bases. Germline V gives CDR1 SQVTM, CDR2 ANQGSEA. V was pared by 1 base and J by 5 bases, with 14 bases of the junction left unmatched. This CDR3 has 17 residues.

The rearrangement joins TRBV29-1 to TRBJ2-1; D not certain. The ends were cut back, 4 bases at V and 3 bases at J, with 10 bases in the middle. Germline V gene lookup returns CDR1 SQVTM and CDR2 ANQGSEA. The CDR3 sequence is 13 residues long. CDR3 protein: CSVVGRYYNEQFF. The CDR3 region has the DNA TGCAGCGTTGTAGGTAGATACTACAATGAGCAGTTCTTC.

This clonotype appeared many times. The gene calls are TRBV5-4 and TRBJ2-5, with TRBD1 identical over 10 bases. Germline V gene data show CDR1 as SGHNT and CDR2 as YYREEE (reference sequence). The CDR3 runs 14 residues. V lost 7 bases and J lost 0; bases outside the gene matches: 3. This chain's CDR3 is CASLGQGYQETQYF. The CDR3 DNA reads TGTGCCAGCTTGGGACAGGGGTACCAAGAGACCCAGTACTTC.

This clonotype was detected a few times. The rearrangement links TRBV28 to TRBJ2-3; TRBD1 matches 9 bases. CDR1 and CDR2 from the germline V gene are MDHEN and SYDVKM. Trimming removed 8 bases from V and 6 bases from J; junction bases left unmatched: 12. CDR3 length: 15 residues. CDR3 in amino acids: CASAGTGFEVDTQYF. DNA for the CDR3: TGTGCCAGCGCGGGGACAGGGTTCGAGGTCGATACGCAGTATTTT.

Concerning this clonotype itself: A much larger clone lies one base from this, so it may be a read error. The genes are TRBV3-1 and TRBJ1-6; D gene ambiguous. The CDR3 extends over 14 amino acids. Germline V lookup: CDR1 LGHDT, CDR2 YNNKEL (reference sequence). CDR3 amino acids: CASSQDRPNSPLNF. The DNA for the CDR3 is TGTGCCAGCAGCCAAGACCGGCCAAATTCACCCCTCAACTTT.

Ten or more counts support this clonotype. This chain connects TRBV6-5 to TRBJ1-1; 9 bases are a match to TRBD1. CDR3 size: 16 residues. J lost 5 bases, V lost 2 bases, and 9 bases had no gene match. Per the germline V gene, CDR1 is MNHEY and CDR2 is SVGAGI. The CDR3 loop reads CASSYGRQGGWTEAFF. In DNA form, the CDR3 reads TGTGCCAGCAGTTACGGCCGACAGGGGGGTTGGACTGAAGCTTTCTTT.

V gene TRBV4-3 combines with J gene TRBJ2-5; D unclear. Germline CDR1 LGHNA, CDR2 YSLEER. Trimming cost V 1 base and J 7 bases, with 13 bases left between them. The CDR3 totals 14 residues. The DNA of the CDR3 is TGCGCCAGCAGCCAAGTTCGTGATTGGGGGACCCAGTACTTC. Protein: CASSQVRDWGTQYF.